This is a list of T cell receptor beta chains from one sample in a study of shared clonotypes between healthy human individuals. Clones were sequenced by immunoSEQ multiplex PCR, and TCRdb holds only the in-frame ones, with some missing. The repertoire has 850,000 to 1,100,000 clones, 60% to 80% of them found once; the top ten carry over 0.8%. Sequenced material: memory CD4+ T cells from PBMCs. These receptors were obtained from a young man in good health. Some clones in this sample may be carry-over from other donors' samples. CDR3s include the opening cysteine and the closing phenylalanine or tryptophan. The D gene is left open where the match is weak. The listing skips clone size in some rows; elsewhere it reads once, few, many or a size class.

NA	NA	TRBV7-2	TRBJ2-1	CASSLVPDSQQFF	TGTGCCAGCAGCTTAGTGCCAGACAGTCAGCAGTTCTTC
NA	NA	TRBV21-1	TRBJ2-7	CASSKGRDKGIAYEQYF	TGTGCCAGCAGCAAAGGGAGAGACAAGGGGATTGCCTACGAGCAGTACTTC
TRBD1	NA	TRBV28	TRBJ2-7	CASSPTGTGAYEQYF	TGTGCCAGCAGCCCTACAGGGACAGGGGCCTACGAGCAGTACTTC
NA	NA	TRBV10-2	TRBJ1-1	CASSLGNTEAFF	TGCGCCAGCAGCTTAGGCAACACTGAAGCTTTCTTT
TRBD2	NA	TRBV5-4	TRBJ2-3	CASSAGLAGGTDTQYF	TGTGCCAGCAGCGCTGGACTAGCGGGGGGCACAGATACGCAGTATTTT
TRBD2	NA	TRBV11-3	TRBJ2-2	CASSAETSGRAGELFF	TGTGCCAGCAGCGCCGAGACTAGCGGGAGGGCCGGGGAGCTGTTTTTT
NA	NA	TRBV15	TRBJ1-5	CATSRDEAQHF	TGTGCCACCAGCAGAGACGAGGCCCAGCATTTT
TRBD1	NA	TRBV28	TRBJ1-5	CASRPPGQGRQPQHF	TGTGCCAGCAGACCCCCGGGACAGGGGCGTCAGCCCCAGCATTTT
NA	NA	TRBV6-6	TRBJ2-7	CASRRGREWYEQYF	TGTGCCAGCAGAAGGGGGCGGGAGTGGTACGAGCAGTACTTC
TRBD1	NA	TRBV2	TRBJ1-4	CASSGQGGEKLFF	TGTGCCAGCAGCGGACAGGGTGGGGAAAAACTGTTTTTT
TRBD1	few	TRBV19	TRBJ1-5	CASSIWTGGNQPQHF	TGTGCCAGTAGTATATGGACAGGGGGCAATCAGCCCCAGCATTTT
TRBD2	NA	TRBV5-4	TRBJ2-7	CASSLESGSYEQYF	TGTGCCAGCAGCTTGGAGAGCGGGAGCTACGAGCAGTACTTC
NA	NA	TRBV2	TRBJ1-2	CASRRDNNYGYTF	TGTGCCAGCAGGCGGGACAACAACTATGGCTACACCTTC
NA	NA	TRBV19	TRBJ1-5	CASSWDRLQPQHF	TGTGCCAGTAGTTGGGACCGGCTACAGCCCCAGCATTTT
TRBD2	NA	TRBV2	TRBJ2-1	CASRERAGPYNEQFF	TGTGCCAGCAGGGAGCGAGCGGGACCCTACAATGAGCAGTTCTTC
TRBD2	NA	TRBV18	TRBJ2-1	CASSPNGLDNEQFF	TGTGCCAGCTCACCGAACGGACTAGACAATGAGCAGTTCTTC
NA	NA	TRBV7-2	TRBJ2-5	CASRRDGGSKTQYF	TGTGCCAGCAGAAGAGATGGGGGTTCGAAGACCCAGTACTTC
NA	NA	TRBV4-3	TRBJ2-5	CASSQNPGALETQYF	TGCGCCAGCAGCCAGAACCCCGGGGCGTTAGAGACCCAGTACTTC
NA	NA	TRBV5-5	TRBJ1-5	CASSPPFQPQHF	TGTGCCAGCAGCCCTCCGTTCCAGCCCCAGCATTTT
NA	NA	TRBV9	TRBJ2-1	CASSVDSGLYNEQFF	TGTGCCAGCAGCGTGGACAGTGGGCTCTACAATGAGCAGTTCTTC
NA	NA	TRBV4-2	TRBJ2-7	CASSQSQRSAYEQYF	TGTGCCAGCAGCCAAAGTCAGCGGTCCGCCTACGAGCAGTACTTC
NA	NA	TRBV7-2	TRBJ1-1	CASSLGGTTLEATAFF	TGTGCCAGCAGCTTAGGCGGAACCACCTTGGAGGCAACGGCTTTCTTT
NA	NA	TRBV6-5	TRBJ2-2	CASSTPLEGTGELFF	TGTGCCAGCAGTACACCTTTAGAGGGAACCGGGGAGCTGTTTTTT
NA	NA	TRBV7-9	TRBJ1-1	CASSLQGLTTEAFF	TGTGCCAGCAGCCTACAGGGCCTGACGACTGAAGCTTTCTTT
NA	NA	TRBV5-8	TRBJ2-7	CASSGRDRTRYEQYF	TGTGCCAGCAGCGGGAGGGACAGGACGCGGTACGAGCAGTACTTC
TRBD1	NA	TRBV28	TRBJ2-7	CASSSWDRGPYEQYF	TGTGCCAGCAGCTCCTGGGACAGGGGCCCCTACGAGCAGTACTTC
NA	few	TRBV7-9	TRBJ2-7	CASSLGDGSFEQYF	TGTGCCAGCAGCTTAGGCGACGGGAGTTTCGAGCAGTACTTC
TRBD1	NA	TRBV6-5	TRBJ1-2	CASSHDGTGRGYTF	TGTGCCAGCAGTCACGACGGGACAGGGCGGGGCTACACCTTC
NA	NA	TRBV28	TRBJ1-1	CASSLAKGWFTEAFF	TGTGCCAGCAGTTTGGCCAAGGGGTGGTTTACTGAAGCTTTCTTT
NA	NA	TRBV28	TRBJ2-2	CASSLFPGAKNGELFF	TGTGCCAGCAGTTTATTTCCAGGGGCCAAAAACGGGGAGCTGTTTTTT
NA	few	TRBV30	TRBJ1-1	CAWSDLQGTEAFF	TGTGCCTGGAGTGATTTGCAGGGCACTGAAGCTTTCTTT